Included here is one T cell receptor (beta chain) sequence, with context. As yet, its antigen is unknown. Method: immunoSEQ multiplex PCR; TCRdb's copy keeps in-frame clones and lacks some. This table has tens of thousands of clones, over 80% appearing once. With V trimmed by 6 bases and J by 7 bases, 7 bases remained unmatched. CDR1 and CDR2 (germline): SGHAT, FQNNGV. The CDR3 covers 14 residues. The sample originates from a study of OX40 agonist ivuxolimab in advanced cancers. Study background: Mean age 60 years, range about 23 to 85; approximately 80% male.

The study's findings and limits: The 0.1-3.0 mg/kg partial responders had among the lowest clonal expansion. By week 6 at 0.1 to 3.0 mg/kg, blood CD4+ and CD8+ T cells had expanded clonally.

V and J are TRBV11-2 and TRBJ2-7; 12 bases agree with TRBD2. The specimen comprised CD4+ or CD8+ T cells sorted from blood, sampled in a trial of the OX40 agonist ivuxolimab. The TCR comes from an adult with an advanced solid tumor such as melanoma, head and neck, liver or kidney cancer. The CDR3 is CASSSLAGGREQYF. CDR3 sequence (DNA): TGTGCCAGCAGTTCACTAGCGGGAGGTCGGGAGCAGTACTTC.